One sample yielded the 17 T cell receptor beta chains listed below, sequenced in a study of T cell repertoires in cytomegalovirus infection. TCRdb reprocessed the reads with MiXCR, giving one entry per CDR3 protein. Here the sample spans some 150,000 distinct CDR3 sequences, about 25% being singletons. Sequencing used PBMCs. The receptor source for this set is a human donor in good health (CMV status not recorded). Some clones in this sample may be carry-over from other donors' samples.

V is TRBV20-1 and J is TRBJ2-6; TRBD2 matches 14 bases. The J segment lost 2 bases and the V segment lost 4 bases, leaving 7 bases of the junction unmatched. This CDR3 contains 18 residues. CDR1 and CDR2 from the germline V gene are DFQATT and SNEGSKA (reference sequence). CDR3 protein: CSAITGTSGGAGANVLTF. The CDR3 bases are TGCAGTGCTATAACCGGGACTAGCGGGGGCGCTGGGGCCAACGTCCTGACTTTC.

This rearrangement joins TRBV7-3 to TRBJ2-3, with TRBD2 matching over 11 bases. Germline CDR1 and CDR2: SGHTA and FQGTGA. The CDR3 covers 18 residues. V lost 3 bases to trimming and J lost 0 bases; unmatched junction nucleotides: 8. The CDR3 nucleotides read TGTGCCAGCAGCTTGTTTAGCGGGGGGGCATCTAGCACAGATACGCAGTATTTT. It encodes CASSLFSGGASSTDTQYF.

This clonotype was picked up many times. The chain couples TRBV7-2 to TRBJ2-5, with 10 positions matching TRBD2. Germline V gene data show CDR1 as SGHTA and CDR2 as FQGNSA. The CDR3 length is 13 residues. V lost 5 bases, J lost 6 bases, and 3 bases stayed unmatched. CDR3 amino acids: CASSNSGGQTQYF. The CDR3, as DNA: TGTGCCAGCAGCAATAGCGGGGGGCAGACCCAGTACTTC. Looking up the rest from reference TRBV7-2 and TRBJ2-5 gives the full variable domain: GAGVSQSPSNKVTEKGKDVELRCDPISGHTALYWYRQSLGQGLEFLIYFQGNSAPDKSGLPSDRFSAERTGGSVSTLTIQRTQQEDSAVYLCASSNSGGQTQYFGPGTRLLVL.

There are many counts of this clonotype. The rearrangement links TRBV7-2 to TRBJ2-3; the match to TRBD1 covers 7 bases. The CDR3 spans 15 residues. V lost 5 bases to trimming and J lost 0 bases; unmatched junction nucleotides: 5. The germline gives CDR1 SGHTA, CDR2 FQGNSA. The CDR3 loop is CASSLGQTSTDTQYF. The CDR3 DNA reads as TGTGCCAGCAGCCTGGGACAGACTAGCACAGATACGCAGTATTTT. The complete variable domain, with remaining parts taken from reference TRBV7-2 and TRBJ2-3, reads GAGVSQSPSNKVTEKGKDVELRCDPISGHTALYWYRQSLGQGLEFLIYFQGNSAPDKSGLPSDRFSAERTGGSVSTLTIQRTQQEDSAVYLCASSLGQTSTDTQYFGPGTRLTVL.

This clonotype was counted only a few times. The chain is built from TRBV4-1 and TRBJ2-2; weak D call: TRBD2 (5 bases). This CDR3 is built from 14 residues. The germline V and J ends were trimmed by 4 bases and 5 bases, with 11 bases remaining between them. Germline CDR1 and CDR2: MGHRA and YSYEKL. DNA for the CDR3: TGCGCCAGCAGCCTGCCAGGCGGGACCGGGGAGCTGTTTTTT. Protein sequence: CASSLPGGTGELFF.

The genes are TRBV2 and TRBJ1-1, with TRBD1 as a possible D gene (5 bases). Looked up from germline, CDR1 is SNHLY and CDR2 is FYNNEI. CDR3 length: 14 amino acids. V was trimmed by 5 bases and J by 1 base, leaving 11 bases between them. The CDR3 reads CASSRRQTNTEAFF. The CDR3 nucleotides are TGTGCCAGCAGTCGAAGACAGACGAACACTGAAGCTTTCTTT.

This clonotype has a count of ten or more. The chain joins TRBV11-2 to TRBJ2-3; 10 bases are a match to TRBD2. V dropped 5 bases and J dropped 7; count of bases not matched to a gene: 6. Germline CDR1 and CDR2: SGHAT and FQNNGV. This CDR3 comprises 14 residues. DNA for the CDR3: TGTGCCAGCAGCAGCGGGGGGGCTAAAAATACGCAGTATTTT. Its protein product is CASSSGGAKNTQYF.

This chain connects TRBV5-4 to TRBJ1-1, with D hard to call. V was clipped by 1 base and J by 1 base, with 5 bases between them. Germline values: CDR1 SGHNT, CDR2 YYREEE (reference sequence). CDR3 size: 13 residues. DNA for the CDR3: TGTGCCAGCAGCTTGATTGAGAACACTGAAGCTTTCTTT. Its protein product is CASSLIENTEAFF.

This clonotype was picked up many times. This chain connects TRBV4-1 to TRBJ2-6, with D maybe TRBD1 (5 bases). Per germline, CDR1 MGHRA and CDR2 YSYEKL. Trimming took 7 bases from V and 1 from J, leaving 14 bases between them. The length of the CDR3 is 16 residues. CDR3 protein: CASTPASGSGANVLTF. The CDR3 coding sequence is TGCGCCAGCACTCCCGCCTCAGGGTCTGGGGCCAACGTCCTGACTTTC.

There are many counts of this clonotype. The genes are TRBV7-2 and TRBJ1-5; 7 bases fit TRBD1. V lost 5 bases to trimming and J lost 4 bases; unmatched junction nucleotides: 2. Germline-derived CDR1 and CDR2 are SGHTA and FQGNSA. The CDR3 spans 13 residues. CDR3 in DNA: TGTGCCAGCAGCCAGGGGGTAAATCAGCCCCAGCATTTT. The encoded protein is CASSQGVNQPQHF. The variable domain in full, completed from reference TRBV7-2 and TRBJ1-5, reads GAGVSQSPSNKVTEKGKDVELRCDPISGHTALYWYRQSLGQGLEFLIYFQGNSAPDKSGLPSDRFSAERTGGSVSTLTIQRTQQEDSAVYLCASSQGVNQPQHFGDGTRLSIL.

The V call is TRBV28, the J call TRBJ1-3; D is undetermined. This CDR3 is 14 amino acids long. Trimming shortened V by 8 bases and J by 4 bases, and 15 bases separated the two germline ends. Germline CDR1 is MDHEN and CDR2 is SYDVKM. CDR3 sequence reads: CASANPMEGNTIYF. The CDR3 DNA is TGTGCCAGCGCAAACCCAATGGAGGGAAACACCATATATTTT. Combining the CDR3 with reference TRBV28 and TRBJ1-3 gives the whole variable domain DVKVTQSSRYLVKRTGEKVFLECVQDMDHENMFWYRQDPGLGLRLIYFSYDVKMKEKGDIPEGYSVSREKKERFSLILESASTNQTSMYLCASANPMEGNTIYFGEGSWLTVV.

The rearrangement links TRBV9 to TRBJ1-5, with 9 positions matching TRBD1. Germline lookup yields CDR1 SGDLS and CDR2 YYNGEE. The trim removed 0 bases at V and 2 bases at J, leaving 6 bases unmatched. The CDR3 has 17 amino acids. CDR3 coding DNA: TGTGCCAGCAGCGTAGGAGTGGACAGGGGATGCAATCAGCCCCAGCATTTT. Translating gives CASSVGVDRGCNQPQHF.

This clonotype showed up just a few times. The rearrangement uses TRBV7-9 and TRBJ2-3, with D possibly being TRBD2 (5 bases). V was trimmed by 6 bases and J by 10 bases, leaving 14 bases between them. The CDR3 runs to 12 residues. Germline V gene lookup returns CDR1 SEHNR and CDR2 FQNEAQ (reference sequence). This chain's CDR3 is CASRRESDAQYF. DNA of the CDR3: TGTGCCAGCAGGAGGGAATCCGATGCGCAGTATTTT.

A remark on this clonotype: This may be a read error: a much more frequent sequence differs by one nucleotide. This rearrangement joins TRBV7-2 to TRBJ2-7; 9 bases map to TRBD2. This CDR3 spans 15 amino acids. Germline-derived CDR1 and CDR2 are SGHTA and FQGNSA. Trimming took 1 base from V and 6 from J; bases not matched to a gene: 7. The CDR3: CASSLETREGREQYF. In nucleotides, the CDR3 is TGTGCCAGCAGCTTAGAGACGCGGGAGGGCCGCGAGCAGTACTTC.

This clonotype occurred many times. This CDR3 reads CASSFSGGRYEQYF. The CDR3 DNA follows: TGTGCCAGCAGTTTTTCCGGGGGTCGGTACGAGCAGTACTTC. The rearrangement uses TRBV28 and TRBJ2-7, with TRBD2 as a possible D gene (6 bases). The CDR3 sequence is 14 residues long. Trimming left V 3 bases short and J 4 bases short, with 13 bases between. The germline V gene encodes CDR1 MDHEN and CDR2 SYDVKM.

This clonotype was counted ten times or more. This chain uses TRBV7-9 with TRBJ1-2; 9 bases are a match to TRBD1. This CDR3 has 18 amino acids. J was trimmed by 4 bases and V by 7 bases; bases with no gene match: 19. Germline CDR1 reads SEHNR; CDR2 reads FQNEAQ (reference sequence). CDR3 nucleotide sequence: TGTGCCAGCACCATCAGAACGACTGACAGGGGGAAAGTCTATGGCTACACCTTC. Its translation: CASTIRTTDRGKVYGYTF.

The rearrangement links TRBV5-1 to TRBJ1-1; D unresolved. This CDR3 has 14 residues. CDR1 SGHRS and CDR2 YFSETQ come from the germline V gene. V was clipped by 1 base and J by 1 base, with 8 bases between them. The CDR3 DNA sequence: TGCGCCAGCAGCTTGATCGTTGGGAACACTGAAGCTTTCTTT. This sequence encodes CASSLIVGNTEAFF.